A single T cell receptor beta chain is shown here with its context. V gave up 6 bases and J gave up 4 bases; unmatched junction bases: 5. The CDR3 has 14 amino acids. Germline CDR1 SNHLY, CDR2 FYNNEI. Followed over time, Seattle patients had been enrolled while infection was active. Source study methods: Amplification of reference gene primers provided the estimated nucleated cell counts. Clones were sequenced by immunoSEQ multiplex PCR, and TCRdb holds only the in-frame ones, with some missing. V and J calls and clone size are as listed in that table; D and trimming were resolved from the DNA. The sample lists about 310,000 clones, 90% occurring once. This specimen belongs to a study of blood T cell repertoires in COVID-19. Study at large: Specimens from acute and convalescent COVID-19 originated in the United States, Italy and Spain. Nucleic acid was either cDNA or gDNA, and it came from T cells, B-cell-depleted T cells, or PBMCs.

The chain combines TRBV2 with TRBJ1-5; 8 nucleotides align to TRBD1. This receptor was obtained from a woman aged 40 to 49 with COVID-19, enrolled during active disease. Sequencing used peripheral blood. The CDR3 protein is CASRFRQGNQPQHF. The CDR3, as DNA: TGTGCCAGCAGGTTTCGACAGGGGAATCAGCCCCAGCATTTT.